This T cell receptor (beta chain) comes out of a study of shared clonotypes between healthy human individuals. The CDR3 runs to 15 residues. V was pared by 5 bases and J by 1 base, with 14 bases between. Looked up from germline, CDR1 is MDHEN and CDR2 is SYDVKM. The method was immunoSEQ multiplex PCR; TCRdb's version includes in-frame clones alone and lacks a portion of them. The sample lists 2 million to 2.5 million clones; over 85% were seen once. The chain links TRBV28 to TRBJ2-5; D is possibly TRBD1 (5 bases). The sequence was collected from a man in his late teens or twenties in good health. Some clones in this sample may be carry-over from other donors' samples. The sequenced material came from naive CD4+ T cells from PBMCs. This sample's subset: CD45RA+ positively selected. Written as DNA, the CDR3 is TGTGCCAGCAGTGGGGCGGCCCAGGGCCAAGAGACCCAGTACTTC. Its translation is CASSGAAQGQETQYF.